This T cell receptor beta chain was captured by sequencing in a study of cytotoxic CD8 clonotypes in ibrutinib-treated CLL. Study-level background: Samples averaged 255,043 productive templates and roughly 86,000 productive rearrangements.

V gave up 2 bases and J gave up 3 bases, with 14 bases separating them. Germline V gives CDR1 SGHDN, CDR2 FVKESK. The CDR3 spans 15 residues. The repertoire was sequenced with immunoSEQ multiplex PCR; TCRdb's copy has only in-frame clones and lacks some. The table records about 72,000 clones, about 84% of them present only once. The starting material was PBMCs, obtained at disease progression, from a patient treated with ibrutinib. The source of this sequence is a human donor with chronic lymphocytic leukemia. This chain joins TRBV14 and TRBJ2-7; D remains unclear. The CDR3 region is CASSQKLESRYEQYF. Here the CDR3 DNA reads TGTGCCAGCAGCCAAAAGCTCGAGAGCCGCTACGAGCAGTACTTC.